This TCR beta chain appears in the sequencing data of a study of cytomegalovirus exposure and HLA in healthy donors. Points on this clone: Other DNA sequences of this sample code for an identical CDR3.

Healthy bone marrow donors formed the donor group. Trimming shortened V by 5 bases and J by 1 base, and 18 bases separated the two germline ends. This CDR3 is 17 amino acids long. Germline V CDR1 and CDR2: SGHTA, FQGNSA. It was with 60 Vbeta and 13 Jbeta primers that the PCR ran. Here immunoSEQ multiplex PCR was the method, and the copy in TCRdb shows in-frame clones only, minus some. The data contain 90,000 to 120,000 clones, 74% of them singletons. The sequence came from a man in his fifties in good health and CMV-seropositive. The chain joins TRBV7-2 to TRBJ1-3, with D hard to call. Sequencing used PBMCs. The CDR3 DNA follows: TGTGCCAGCAGCCTCAAGGGAGACGGATCTTCTGGAAACACCATATATTTT. Its translation: CASSLKGDGSSGNTIYF.